These 7 T cell receptor beta chains were all obtained from the same sample, sequenced in a study of CDR3 diversity in severe acne. One entry per CDR3 protein, called by TCRdb with MiXCR from the PCR reads. The profile covers about 85,000 distinct CDR3 sequences, with over 45% appearing a single time and 9.5% to 13% taken by the ten largest. Sequencing input: blood. The source of these receptors is a male donor in good health, serving as a control.

This clonotype was seen repeatedly, ten times or more. One junction end disagrees with the germline gene, perhaps due to a read error. The rearrangement joins TRBV7-7 to TRBJ2-2; D may correspond to TRBD1 or TRBD2 (5 bases each). The CDR3 contains 15 residues. From germline, CDR1 is SSHAT and CDR2 FNYEAQ (reference sequence). The CDR3 protein is CASSSGTERSGELFF. The CDR3 DNA reads TGTGCTAGCAGCTCGGGGACGGAGAGGTCCGGGGAGCTGTTTTTT.

The chain couples TRBV20-1 to TRBJ1-1; D may be TRBD1 (6 bases). The CDR3 covers 14 residues. Germline assignment: CDR1 DFQATT and CDR2 SNEGSKA (reference sequence). The V end lost 2 bases, the J end lost 8 bases, and 18 bases lay between the germline ends. The CDR3 is CSARTLTGTGEAFF. Here the CDR3 DNA reads TGCAGTGCTAGAACCCTAACAGGGACGGGGGAAGCTTTCTTT.

The table lists this clonotype with many counts. The chain is built from TRBV6-5 and TRBJ1-2, with TRBD1 as a possible D gene (5 bases). Trimming cost V 7 bases and J 11 bases, with 29 bases left between them. Germline values: CDR1 MNHEY, CDR2 SVGAGI. This CDR3 spans 16 amino acids. CDR3 sequence: CASIIGAFGLSLEYTF. As DNA, the CDR3 is TGTGCCAGCATTATAGGGGCCTTCGGTCTTTCCTTGGAGTACACCTTC.

Worth noting for this clonotype: A clone one base away is much larger, so this may be a read error. The chain has TRBV5-6 and TRBJ1-1; D possibly corresponds to TRBD1 (6 bases). CDR1 and CDR2 (germline): SGHDT, YYEEEE. Trimming took 0 bases from V and 12 from J, leaving 18 bases between them. The CDR3 covers 14 residues. CDR3 in amino acids: CASSLDGGRVKTFF. In nucleotides, the CDR3 is TGTGCCAGCAGCTTGGACGGGGGGCGGGTGAAAACTTTCTTT.

This clonotype has only one observation. The chain combines TRBV7-2 with TRBJ2-7; 8 nucleotides align to TRBD1. Germline values: CDR1 SGHTA, CDR2 FQGNSA. The CDR3 has 16 amino acids. J gave up 2 bases and V 5 bases, and 11 bases lay outside the gene matches. CDR3 region: CASSPGTGRQTYEQYF. Written as DNA, the CDR3 is TGTGCCAGCAGCCCCGGGACAGGCCGCCAGACCTACGAGCAGTACTTC.

V is TRBV19 and J is TRBJ1-1; TRBD1 is a possible D gene (6 bases). Trimming cost V 10 bases and J 8 bases, with 20 bases left between them. Germline V gene lookup returns CDR1 LNHDA and CDR2 SQIVND (reference sequence). The CDR3 is 13 amino acids. The DNA for the CDR3 is TGTGCCACCGGGAGGGCAGACAGGCCGGAAGCTTTCTTT. As protein: CATGRADRPEAFF.

This clonotype was detected ten times or more. The chain employs TRBV6-1 and TRBJ1-5; a possible D gene is TRBD1 (5 bases). This CDR3 is 16 amino acids long. Germline V gives CDR1 MNHNS, CDR2 SASEGT. V was shortened by 5 bases and J by 2 bases, with 16 bases between the two germline ends. CDR3 residues: CASSLSGKEGNQPQHF. CDR3 DNA: TGTGCCAGCAGTCTGTCAGGGAAAGAGGGCAATCAGCCCCAGCATTTT.